A selection of T cell receptor beta chains follows, all from one sample in a study of regulatory T cells in long-lasting Graves disease. MiXCR, run by TCRdb on the multiplex PCR reads, gives a single entry per CDR3 protein. The data show approximately 690,000 distinct CDR3 sequences, around 32% seen once. The material was peripheral blood mononuclear cells (PBMCs), obtained when the disease was refractory, from a patient treated with antithyroid drugs. These receptors were taken from a female donor with Graves disease. Each CDR3 is given with its conserved first and last residue. The D gene is left open where the match is weak. Expanded clones get a size class; other rows say once, few or many, or leave the size out.

abundance: -
v_gene: TRBV2
j_gene: TRBJ1-3
d_gene: -
CDR3aa: CASRLTGTSGNTIYF
CDR3nt: TGTGCCAGCAGGCTGACGGGGACCTCTGGAAACACCATATATTTT

abundance: few
v_gene: TRBV6-1
j_gene: TRBJ1-2
d_gene: -
CDR3aa: CASSGLIGDGYTF
CDR3nt: TGTGCCAGCAGTGGACTTATAGGGGATGGCTACACCTTC

abundance: many
v_gene: TRBV27
j_gene: TRBJ2-7
d_gene: TRBD1
CDR3aa: CASSAPGTGVYEQYF
CDR3nt: TGTGCCAGCAGTGCTCCCGGGACAGGGGTCTACGAGCAGTACTTC

abundance: few
v_gene: TRBV7-2
j_gene: TRBJ1-1
d_gene: -
CDR3aa: CASSLRVTNTEAFF
CDR3nt: TGTGCCAGCAGCTTACGGGTCACCAATACTGAAGCTTTCTTT

abundance: few
v_gene: TRBV30
j_gene: TRBJ1-1
d_gene: -
CDR3aa: CAWSALSGRTEAFF
CDR3nt: TGTGCCTGGAGTGCCCTTAGCGGTCGGACTGAAGCTTTCTTT

abundance: -
v_gene: TRBV27
j_gene: TRBJ1-4
d_gene: TRBD1
CDR3aa: CASSLSSRGREKLFF
CDR3nt: TGTGCCAGCAGTTTATCGAGCAGGGGGCGTGAAAAACTGTTTTTT

abundance: -
v_gene: TRBV6-1
j_gene: TRBJ1-6
d_gene: TRBD1
CDR3aa: CASRSGGWNSPLHF
CDR3nt: TGTGCCAGCAGATCAGGGGGTTGGAATTCACCCCTCCACTTT

abundance: many
v_gene: TRBV12-5
j_gene: TRBJ2-7
d_gene: TRBD2
CDR3aa: CASAPPLADEQYF
CDR3nt: TGTGCTAGTGCCCCGCCACTAGCGGACGAGCAGTACTTC

abundance: -
v_gene: TRBV7-9
j_gene: TRBJ2-7
d_gene: -
CDR3aa: CASSSIDGPARYEQYF
CDR3nt: TGCGCCAGCAGCTCCATAGACGGACCCGCTAGGTACGAGCAGTACTTC

abundance: few
v_gene: TRBV29-1
j_gene: TRBJ1-2
d_gene: -
CDR3aa: CSVGSGPGYTF
CDR3nt: TGCAGCGTTGGATCGGGGCCTGGCTACACCTTC

abundance: -
v_gene: TRBV11-2
j_gene: TRBJ1-4
d_gene: -
CDR3aa: CASSVGAKPLNEKLSF
CDR3nt: TGTGCCAGCAGCGTCGGGGCCAAACCCCTTAATGAAAAACTGTCTTTT

abundance: -
v_gene: TRBV28
j_gene: TRBJ2-1
d_gene: -
CDR3aa: CASSPADFYNEQFF
CDR3nt: TGTGCCAGCAGTCCCGCCGACTTCTACAATGAGCAGTTCTTC

abundance: -
v_gene: TRBV7-3
j_gene: TRBJ1-1
d_gene: -
CDR3aa: CASSLKGRGLNTEAFF
CDR3nt: TGTGCCAGCAGCTTAAAGGGCCGAGGTTTGAACACTGAAGCTTTCTTT

abundance: -
v_gene: TRBV11-2
j_gene: TRBJ1-2
d_gene: -
CDR3aa: CASSLTPIDNYGYTF
CDR3nt: TGTGCCAGCAGCTTAACCCCAATCGACAACTATGGCTACACCTTC

abundance: few
v_gene: TRBV24-1
j_gene: TRBJ2-5
d_gene: -
CDR3aa: CATSESGGTEETQYF
CDR3nt: TGTGCCACCAGTGAATCCGGGGGAACGGAAGAGACCCAGTACTTC

abundance: -
v_gene: TRBV15
j_gene: TRBJ1-5
d_gene: -
CDR3aa: CATSRARGSNQPQHF
CDR3nt: TGTGCCACCAGCAGAGCGCGCGGATCAAATCAGCCCCAGCATTTT

abundance: -
v_gene: TRBV20-1
j_gene: TRBJ1-4
d_gene: -
CDR3aa: CSARVSEGREKLFF
CDR3nt: TGCAGTGCTAGAGTTAGTGAGGGGAGGGAAAAACTGTTTTTT

abundance: -
v_gene: TRBV7-8
j_gene: TRBJ1-4
d_gene: -
CDR3aa: CASSEQSQGAGEKLFF
CDR3nt: TGTGCCAGCAGCGAACAGTCTCAAGGGGCGGGAGAAAAACTGTTTTTT

abundance: few
v_gene: TRBV20-1
j_gene: TRBJ2-7
d_gene: -
CDR3aa: CSANYLTEQYF
CDR3nt: TGCAGTGCTAACTACCTTACCGAGCAGTACTTC

abundance: few
v_gene: TRBV7-9
j_gene: TRBJ2-7
d_gene: TRBD2
CDR3aa: CASSLPTRGGTISYEQYF
CDR3nt: TGTGCCAGCAGCTTACCCACCCGGGGGGGGACGATCTCCTACGAGCAGTACTTC

abundance: -
v_gene: TRBV7-2
j_gene: TRBJ1-2
d_gene: -
CDR3aa: CASSLYRDLKDGYTF
CDR3nt: TGTGCCAGCAGCCTTTATCGGGACCTGAAGGATGGCTACACCTTC

abundance: few
v_gene: TRBV2
j_gene: TRBJ1-5
d_gene: TRBD1
CDR3aa: CASSLSGTGDQPQHF
CDR3nt: TGTGCCAGCAGTTTATCCGGGACAGGGGATCAGCCCCAGCATTTT

abundance: -
v_gene: TRBV6-2/TRBV6-3
j_gene: TRBJ2-2
d_gene: TRBD1
CDR3aa: CASSALKGANTGELFF
CDR3nt: TGTGCCAGCAGTGCCCTTAAGGGGGCCAACACCGGGGAGCTGTTTTTT

abundance: few
v_gene: TRBV20-1
j_gene: TRBJ2-5
d_gene: -
CDR3aa: CSARDGGRGGETQYF
CDR3nt: TGCAGTGCTAGAGATGGGGGTAGGGGCGGGGAGACCCAGTACTTC

abundance: few
v_gene: TRBV9
j_gene: TRBJ2-4
d_gene: -
CDR3aa: CASSVGLVGDIQYF
CDR3nt: TGTGCCAGCAGCGTAGGATTGGTCGGGGACATTCAGTACTTC

abundance: many
v_gene: TRBV12-3/TRBV12-4
j_gene: TRBJ1-1
d_gene: TRBD1
CDR3aa: CASSPGTGRGPEAFF
CDR3nt: TGTGCCAGCAGTCCCGGGACAGGTCGTGGTCCTGAAGCTTTCTTT

abundance: few
v_gene: TRBV7-9
j_gene: TRBJ2-1
d_gene: TRBD1
CDR3aa: CASSPSSDRVNYNEQFF
CDR3nt: TGTGCCAGCAGCCCATCCTCGGACAGGGTAAATTACAATGAGCAGTTCTTC

abundance: many
v_gene: TRBV11-2
j_gene: TRBJ2-5
d_gene: -
CDR3aa: CASSFQGGGSETQYF
CDR3nt: TGTGCCAGCAGCTTCCAGGGAGGAGGCTCAGAGACCCAGTACTTC

abundance: once
v_gene: TRBV7-9
j_gene: TRBJ1-6
d_gene: TRBD1
CDR3aa: CASSLRGRLDRTNSPLHF
CDR3nt: TGTGCCAGCAGCTTAAGGGGCCGGTTGGACAGGACTAATTCACCCCTCCACTTT

abundance: -
v_gene: TRBV19
j_gene: TRBJ1-1
d_gene: -
CDR3aa: CASSIRENTEAFF
CDR3nt: TGTGCCAGTAGTATTCGAGAAAACACTGAAGCTTTCTTT

abundance: -
v_gene: TRBV3-1
j_gene: TRBJ1-2
d_gene: -
CDR3aa: CASSQDMQGYGYTF
CDR3nt: TGTGCCAGCAGCCAAGATATGCAGGGCTATGGCTACACCTTC

abundance: few
v_gene: TRBV3-1
j_gene: TRBJ1-6
d_gene: TRBD1
CDR3aa: CASSLSGTGPNSPLHF
CDR3nt: TGTGCCAGCAGCCTCTCCGGGACAGGGCCCAATTCACCCCTCCACTTT

abundance: few
v_gene: TRBV6-1
j_gene: TRBJ1-1
d_gene: -
CDR3aa: CASTYGGRSYTEAFF
CDR3nt: TGTGCCAGCACCTACGGGGGACGTAGCTACACTGAAGCTTTCTTT

abundance: many
v_gene: TRBV2
j_gene: TRBJ1-2
d_gene: -
CDR3aa: CASIRDGYTF
CDR3nt: TGTGCCAGTATCAGGGATGGCTACACCTTC

abundance: few
v_gene: TRBV29-1
j_gene: TRBJ2-7
d_gene: -
CDR3aa: CSVVGSGLSEQYF
CDR3nt: TGCAGCGTTGTTGGATCAGGTCTTTCCGAGCAGTACTTC

abundance: many
v_gene: TRBV28
j_gene: TRBJ2-5
d_gene: -
CDR3aa: CASNPGGQYQETQYF
CDR3nt: TGTGCCAGCAACCCGGGGGGACAGTACCAAGAGACCCAGTACTTC

abundance: -
v_gene: TRBV7-9
j_gene: TRBJ1-5
d_gene: -
CDR3aa: CASSLTSVPFMDQPQHF
CDR3nt: TGTGCCAGCAGCCTTACTTCGGTCCCCTTCATGGATCAGCCCCAGCATTTT